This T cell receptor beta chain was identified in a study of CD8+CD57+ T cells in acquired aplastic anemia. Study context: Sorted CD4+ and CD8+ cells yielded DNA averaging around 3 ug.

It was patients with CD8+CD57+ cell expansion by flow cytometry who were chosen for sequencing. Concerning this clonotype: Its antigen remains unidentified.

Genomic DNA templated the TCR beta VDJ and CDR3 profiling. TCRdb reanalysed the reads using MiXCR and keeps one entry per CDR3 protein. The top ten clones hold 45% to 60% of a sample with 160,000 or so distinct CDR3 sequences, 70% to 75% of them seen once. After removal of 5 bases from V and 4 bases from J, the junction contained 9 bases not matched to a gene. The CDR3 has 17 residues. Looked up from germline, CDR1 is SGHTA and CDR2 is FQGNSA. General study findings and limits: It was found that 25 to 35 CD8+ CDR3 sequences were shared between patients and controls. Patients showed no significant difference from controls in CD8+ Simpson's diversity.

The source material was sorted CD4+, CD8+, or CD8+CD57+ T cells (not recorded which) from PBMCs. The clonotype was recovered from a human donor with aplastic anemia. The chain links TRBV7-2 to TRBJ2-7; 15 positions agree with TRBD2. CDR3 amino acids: CASSPTRTSGGAYEQYF. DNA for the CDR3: TGTGCCAGCAGCCCGACAAGGACTAGCGGGGGGGCTTACGAGCAGTACTTC.